This T cell receptor (beta chain) was documented in a study of blood T cell repertoires in COVID-19. For the study at large: In each case, the material was cDNA or gDNA derived from T cells, B-cell-depleted T cells, or PBMCs.

Authors' methods: The authors estimated nucleated cell counts from reference gene primer amplification. Generated by immunoSEQ multiplex PCR, the TCRdb table keeps only in-frame clones and is missing some. That table gives V, J and clone size, and the DNA gave D and trimming. The data contain some 240,000 clones, approximately 80% of them singletons. The sample was peripheral blood. The TCR originated in a woman aged 40 to 50 who had recovered from COVID-19.

CDR3 nucleotides: TGTGCCAGCAGGGAGGTTGGAAGATCCTACGAGCAGTACTTC. It specifies CASREVGRSYEQYF. The gene calls are TRBV27 and TRBJ2-7, with D perhaps matching TRBD2 (5 bases). Germline V gene data show CDR1 as MNHEY and CDR2 as SMNVEV (reference sequence). Trimming took off 6 bases at V and 1 base at J, with 13 bases between the two ends. This CDR3 comprises 14 residues.